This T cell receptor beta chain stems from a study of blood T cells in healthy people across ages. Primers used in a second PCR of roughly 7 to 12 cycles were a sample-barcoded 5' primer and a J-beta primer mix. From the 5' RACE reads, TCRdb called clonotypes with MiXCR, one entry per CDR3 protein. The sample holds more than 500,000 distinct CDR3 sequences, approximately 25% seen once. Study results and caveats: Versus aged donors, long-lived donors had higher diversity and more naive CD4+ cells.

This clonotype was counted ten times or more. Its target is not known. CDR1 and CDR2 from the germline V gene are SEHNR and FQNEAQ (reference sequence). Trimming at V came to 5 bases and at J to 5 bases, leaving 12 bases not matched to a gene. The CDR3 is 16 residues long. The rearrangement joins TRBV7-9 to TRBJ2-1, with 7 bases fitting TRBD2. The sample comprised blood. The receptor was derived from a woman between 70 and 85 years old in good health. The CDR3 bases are TGTGCCAGCAGCGAAAAGGGAGCGGGGAGGAACAATGAGCAGTTCTTC. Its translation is CASSEKGAGRNNEQFF.